Following are 3 T cell receptor beta chains from one sample sequenced in a study of T cell responses to AZD1222 COVID-19 vaccine. Produced via immunoSEQ multiplex PCR; TCRdb's table is partial and in-frame only. The table records around 70,000 clones, 86% of them present only once. This specimen was peripheral blood, taken on day 0 of AZD1222 vaccination. These receptors were collected from an adult in good health.

This sequence joins TRBV27 and TRBJ1-2; D is perhaps TRBD1 (5 bases). Trimming cost V 5 bases and J 4 bases, with 11 bases left between them. Germline CDR1 and CDR2: MNHEY and SMNVEV (reference sequence). There are 13 residues in the CDR3. The CDR3 sequence: CASSRGGVYGYTF. The CDR3, as DNA: TGTGCCAGCAGTCGGGGGGGGGTCTATGGCTACACCTTC.

This chain connects TRBV5-5 to TRBJ1-2, with TRBD1 identical over 8 bases. The CDR3 is 15 amino acids. V lost 3 bases, J lost 0 bases, and 4 bases stayed unmatched. Germline assignment: CDR1 SGHKS and CDR2 YYEKEE (reference sequence). As DNA, the CDR3 is TGTGCCAGCAGCTCCACAGGGGGAGCTAACTATGGCTACACCTTC. Residues: CASSSTGGANYGYTF. Together with reference TRBV5-5 and TRBJ1-2, the CDR3 gives the full variable domain: DAGVTQSPTHLIKTRGQQVTLRCSPISGHKSVSWYQQVLGQGPQFIFQYYEKEERGRGNFPDRFSARQFPNYSSELNVNALLLGDSALYLCASSSTGGANYGYTFGSGTRLTVV.

J is TRBJ1-2 and V is TRBV7-2, with D tentatively TRBD1 (5 bases). CDR1 and CDR2 from the germline V gene are SGHTA and FQGNSA. This CDR3 spans 12 amino acids. V dropped 7 bases and J dropped 4 bases, with 10 bases sitting between them. Here the CDR3 DNA reads TGTGCCAGCACCTGGGACCGCTATGGCTACACCTTC. Amino acids: CASTWDRYGYTF.